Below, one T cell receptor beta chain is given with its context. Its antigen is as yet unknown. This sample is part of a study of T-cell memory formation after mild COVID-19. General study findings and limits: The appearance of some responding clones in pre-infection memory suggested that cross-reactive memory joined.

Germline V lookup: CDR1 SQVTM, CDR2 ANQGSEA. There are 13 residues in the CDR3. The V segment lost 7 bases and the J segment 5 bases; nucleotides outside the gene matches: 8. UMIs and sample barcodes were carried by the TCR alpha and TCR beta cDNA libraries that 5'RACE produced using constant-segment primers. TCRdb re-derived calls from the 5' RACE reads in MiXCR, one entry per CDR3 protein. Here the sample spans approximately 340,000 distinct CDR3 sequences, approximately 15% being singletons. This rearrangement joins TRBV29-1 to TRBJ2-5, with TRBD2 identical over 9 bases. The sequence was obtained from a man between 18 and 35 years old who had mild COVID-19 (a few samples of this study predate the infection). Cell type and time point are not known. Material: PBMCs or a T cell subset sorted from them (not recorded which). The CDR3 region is CSAASGVGETQYF. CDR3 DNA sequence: TGCAGCGCCGCTAGCGGGGTCGGGGAGACCCAGTACTTC.